This T cell receptor beta chain was profiled in a study of blood T cells in healthy people across ages. Across the study: The capture of about one barcoded beta molecule per two T cells was achieved by template switching.

A J-beta primer mix and a sample-barcoded 5' primer were used in a second PCR of about 7 to 12 cycles. MiXCR, run by TCRdb on the 5' RACE reads, gives a single entry per CDR3 protein. In the table there are 890,000 or so distinct CDR3 sequences, 62% of which are singletons. This clonotype was sampled from a man younger than 45 in good health. The sequencing input was blood.

The CDR3 loop is CASSLVAASGGMSSYEQYF. The CDR3 DNA reads TGTGCCAGCAGCTTAGTTGCGGCTAGCGGGGGGATGAGCTCCTACGAGCAGTACTTC. The rearrangement joins TRBV7-2 to TRBJ2-7; 11 bases align to TRBD2. The germline V gene has CDR1 SGHTA and CDR2 FQGNSA. The CDR3 sequence is 19 residues long. V shed 1 base, J shed 0 bases, and the junction held 11 bases outside the gene matches.